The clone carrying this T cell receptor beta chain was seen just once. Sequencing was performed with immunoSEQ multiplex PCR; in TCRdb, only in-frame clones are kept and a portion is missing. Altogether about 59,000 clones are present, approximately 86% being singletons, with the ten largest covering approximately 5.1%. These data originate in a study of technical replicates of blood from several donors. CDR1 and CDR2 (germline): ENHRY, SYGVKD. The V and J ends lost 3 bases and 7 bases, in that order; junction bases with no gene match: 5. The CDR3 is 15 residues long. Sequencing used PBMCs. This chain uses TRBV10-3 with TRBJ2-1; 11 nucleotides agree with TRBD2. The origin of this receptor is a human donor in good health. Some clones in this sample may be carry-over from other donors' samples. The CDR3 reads CAISEGLAGGNEQFF. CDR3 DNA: TGTGCCATCAGTGAAGGCCTAGCGGGGGGTAATGAGCAGTTCTTC.